This T cell receptor (beta chain) was found in a study of shared clonotypes between healthy human individuals. Positive CCR7 selection of CD45RO-negative cells yielded the naive CD8 cells, and terminally differentiated effector memory CD45RA+ cells were excluded. To note about this clone: Its antigen remains unidentified.

CDR1 SGHVS and CDR2 FQNEAQ come from the germline V gene. This CDR3 spans 15 amino acids. V lost 2 bases, J lost 0 bases, and 2 bases stayed unmatched. As originally analysed: Filtering was not the same, since immunoSEQ gave junction-only sequences without quality scores. Profiled with immunoSEQ multiplex PCR; TCRdb holds only in-frame clones, not every one. V, J and clone size derive from that table, while D and trimming were established from the DNA sequence. The table shows more than 2 million clones, with approximately 94% occurring only once. Regarding the study as a whole: Sequencing depth was predicted to influence how clonotypes are shared among donors. Despite large depth, sorted-subset datasets appeared incompletely sequenced. Roughly 5% of naive CD4 clonotypes were shared across a handful of donors.

The sequenced material came from naive CD8+ T cells sorted from blood. The chain joins TRBV7-8 to TRBJ1-1; 8 nucleotides agree with TRBD1. This TCR derives from a man aged 18 to 30 in good health. In DNA form, the CDR3 reads TGTGCCAGCAGCTTATCACAGGGGGTGAACACTGAAGCTTTCTTT. Translation: CASSLSQGVNTEAFF. Full variable domain (missing parts from reference TRBV7-8 and TRBJ1-1): GAGVSQSPRYKVAKRGQDVALRCDPISGHVSLFWYQQALGQGPEFLTYFQNEAQLDKSGLPSDRFFAERPEGSVSTLKIQRTQQEDSAVYLCASSLSQGVNTEAFFGQGTRLTVV.